This T cell receptor (beta chain) was captured in a study of T cells after yellow fever vaccination. Whole-study findings and limits: Subsequent to the booster, the majority of primary-vaccination clones reappeared (roughly 97% CD4, around 85% CD8). Clonotypes found in both CD4 and CD8 compartments made up a small share. FACS-sorted repertoires could harbor abundant contaminating bulk-population clonotypes.

This clonotype was counted at least ten times. Its antigen is unidentified. A universal primer site and UMIs were added as TCR cDNA was made by 5'RACE template switching. Each CDR3 protein gets one entry after TCRdb re-called the 5' RACE reads with MiXCR. The profile shows 300,000 to 400,000 distinct CDR3 sequences, around 12% of them singletons. V was trimmed by 1 base and J by 3 bases, leaving 17 bases between them. Germline CDR1 MDHEN, CDR2 SYDVKM. CDR3 length equals 17 residues. The sample in question was CD4+ T cells sorted from PBMCs, obtained 15 days after the yellow fever booster vaccination. This receptor was identified in a man aged 18 to 29 who received the YFV17D yellow fever vaccine. The chain links TRBV28 to TRBJ2-3; D possibly corresponds to TRBD2 (7 bases). CDR3 bases: TGTGCCAGCAGTTTATCGGGGGCGGGGGTCTGGACAGATACGCAGTATTTT. Encoded protein: CASSLSGAGVWTDTQYF.